A selection of T cell receptor beta chains follows, all from one sample in a study of cytomegalovirus exposure and HLA in healthy donors. Only in-frame clones appear in the TCRdb table, and some are missing; sequencing was by immunoSEQ multiplex PCR. The sample lists around 150,000 clones, nearly 80% occurring once. Sequenced sample: PBMCs. These receptor sequences come from a woman in her twenties or thirties in good health and CMV-seronegative. Both conserved end residues are part of each CDR3. Fields, in order: CDR3 protein, CDR3 DNA, CDR3 length, clone size, V gene, D gene, J gene. A D gene is named only where the DNA matches it firmly. Size tells how often a clone was seen (once, few, many) or the class of an expanded clone, and some rows leave it out.

CDR3aa: CASRRRGVNEQFF; CDR3nt: TGCGCCAGCAGACGGAGGGGCGTCAATGAGCAGTTCTTC; len: 13; abundance: -; v_gene: TRBV5-1; d_gene: -; j_gene: TRBJ2-1
CDR3aa: CASSELSPYEQYF; CDR3nt: TGTGCCAGCAGTGAATTGTCTCCCTACGAGCAGTACTTC; len: 13; abundance: few; v_gene: TRBV25-1; d_gene: -; j_gene: TRBJ2-7
CDR3aa: CASRDRVNNQPQHF; CDR3nt: TGTGCCAGTCGGGACAGGGTAAACAATCAGCCCCAGCATTTT; len: 14; abundance: -; v_gene: TRBV19; d_gene: TRBD1; j_gene: TRBJ1-5
CDR3aa: CASSSSSGAYEQYF; CDR3nt: TGTGCCAGCAGCTCGAGCAGCGGGGCCTACGAGCAGTACTTC; len: 14; abundance: -; v_gene: TRBV5-4; d_gene: TRBD2; j_gene: TRBJ2-7
CDR3aa: CASSTDRQGRTNTEAFF; CDR3nt: TGCGCCAGCAGCACCGACCGACAGGGAAGAACGAACACTGAAGCTTTCTTT; len: 17; abundance: -; v_gene: TRBV5-1; d_gene: TRBD1; j_gene: TRBJ1-1
CDR3aa: CASQTLQGYTEKLFF; CDR3nt: TGTGCCAGCCAGACCCTCCAGGGGTACACTGAAAAACTGTTTTTT; len: 15; abundance: -; v_gene: TRBV27; d_gene: -; j_gene: TRBJ1-4
CDR3aa: CASSPGLAGTYNEQFF; CDR3nt: TGCGCCAGCAGCCCGGGACTAGCGGGGACATACAATGAGCAGTTCTTC; len: 16; abundance: -; v_gene: TRBV5-1; d_gene: TRBD2; j_gene: TRBJ2-1
CDR3aa: CASSIDRGSEAFF; CDR3nt: TGTGCCAGTAGTATAGATCGGGGAAGTGAAGCTTTCTTT; len: 13; abundance: -; v_gene: TRBV19; d_gene: -; j_gene: TRBJ1-1
CDR3aa: CASSLGLDKPQHF; CDR3nt: TGTGCCAGCAGCTTGGGCTTGGATAAGCCCCAGCATTTT; len: 13; abundance: -; v_gene: TRBV13; d_gene: -; j_gene: TRBJ1-5
CDR3aa: CASSSRDTRSYEQYF; CDR3nt: TGTGCCAGTAGTTCCCGGGACACCCGCTCCTACGAGCAGTACTTC; len: 15; abundance: few; v_gene: TRBV19; d_gene: -; j_gene: TRBJ2-7
CDR3aa: CASSRGPPLGAYEQYF; CDR3nt: TGTGCCAGCAGCAGAGGACCCCCTTTAGGGGCCTACGAGCAGTACTTC; len: 16; abundance: -; v_gene: TRBV5-6; d_gene: -; j_gene: TRBJ2-7
CDR3aa: CSVGGSSYEQYF; CDR3nt: TGCAGCGTTGGAGGTTCGTCCTACGAGCAGTACTTC; len: 12; abundance: once; v_gene: TRBV29-1; d_gene: -; j_gene: TRBJ2-7
CDR3aa: CASGWEGNEQYF; CDR3nt: TGTGCTAGTGGCTGGGAGGGGAACGAGCAGTACTTC; len: 12; abundance: -; v_gene: TRBV12-5; d_gene: TRBD2; j_gene: TRBJ2-7
CDR3aa: CANSDRGGGYGYTF; CDR3nt: TGTGCCAACAGTGACAGGGGTGGAGGCTATGGCTACACCTTC; len: 14; abundance: -; v_gene: TRBV6-6; d_gene: TRBD1; j_gene: TRBJ1-2
CDR3aa: CSVEDPLRAEAFF; CDR3nt: TGCAGCGTTGAAGATCCGCTGCGAGCTGAAGCTTTCTTT; len: 13; abundance: few; v_gene: TRBV29-1; d_gene: -; j_gene: TRBJ1-1
CDR3aa: CASTSSGVANEKLFF; CDR3nt: TGTGCCAGCACCTCCTCAGGGGTAGCTAATGAAAAACTGTTTTTT; len: 15; abundance: once; v_gene: TRBV25-1; d_gene: -; j_gene: TRBJ1-4
CDR3aa: CAWSVGSGGSDTQYF; CDR3nt: TGTGCCTGGAGTGTAGGTAGCGGGGGGTCAGATACGCAGTATTTT; len: 15; abundance: few; v_gene: TRBV30; d_gene: TRBD2; j_gene: TRBJ2-3
CDR3aa: CATFHSGRGGEQYF; CDR3nt: TGTGCCACCTTCCACTCGGGCAGGGGCGGCGAGCAGTACTTC; len: 14; abundance: once; v_gene: TRBV27; d_gene: -; j_gene: TRBJ2-7
CDR3aa: CASSRQGVDGYTF; CDR3nt: TGTGCCAGTAGTAGACAGGGGGTTGATGGCTACACCTTC; len: 13; abundance: few; v_gene: TRBV19; d_gene: TRBD1; j_gene: TRBJ1-2
CDR3aa: CASSLPGYEQYF; CDR3nt: TGTGCCAGCAGCTTACCGGGGTACGAGCAGTACTTC; len: 12; abundance: -; v_gene: TRBV11-2; d_gene: -; j_gene: TRBJ2-7
CDR3aa: CASSLEIGTDTQYF; CDR3nt: TGTGCCAGCAGCTTAGAGATAGGCACAGATACGCAGTATTTT; len: 14; abundance: once; v_gene: TRBV11-3; d_gene: -; j_gene: TRBJ2-3
CDR3aa: CASRPQGYQETQYF; CDR3nt: TGTGCCAGCAGACCACAGGGGTACCAAGAGACCCAGTACTTC; len: 14; abundance: -; v_gene: TRBV6-6; d_gene: TRBD1; j_gene: TRBJ2-5
CDR3aa: CASRGRRVSPYEQYF; CDR3nt: TGTGCCAGCAGGGGTAGGAGGGTATCCCCCTACGAGCAGTACTTC; len: 15; abundance: -; v_gene: TRBV6-5; d_gene: -; j_gene: TRBJ2-7
CDR3aa: CASSFSRTGHNEQFF; CDR3nt: TGTGCCAGCAGTTTTTCCCGGACAGGGCACAATGAGCAGTTCTTC; len: 15; abundance: -; v_gene: TRBV27; d_gene: TRBD1; j_gene: TRBJ2-1
CDR3aa: CASSFRGTGTNTEAFF; CDR3nt: TGTGCCAGCAGCTTTAGAGGTACAGGTACGAACACTGAAGCTTTCTTT; len: 16; abundance: -; v_gene: TRBV5-6; d_gene: -; j_gene: TRBJ1-1
CDR3aa: CASSLASESLFYGYTF; CDR3nt: TGTGCCAGCAGCTTGGCGTCAGAAAGTCTTTTCTATGGCTACACCTTC; len: 16; abundance: once; v_gene: TRBV5-6; d_gene: -; j_gene: TRBJ1-2
CDR3aa: CASSDKGAGANVLTF; CDR3nt: TGTGCCAGCAGTGACAAGGGGGCTGGGGCCAACGTCCTGACTTTC; len: 15; abundance: few; v_gene: TRBV6-4; d_gene: -; j_gene: TRBJ2-6
CDR3aa: CATSRDRQGVGQPQHF; CDR3nt: TGTGCCACCAGCAGAGATCGACAGGGAGTGGGTCAGCCCCAGCATTTT; len: 16; abundance: -; v_gene: TRBV15; d_gene: TRBD1; j_gene: TRBJ1-5
CDR3aa: CASSPSRGNTEAFF; CDR3nt: TGTGCCAGCAGCCCCTCTCGGGGGAACACTGAAGCTTTCTTT; len: 14; abundance: -; v_gene: TRBV9; d_gene: -; j_gene: TRBJ1-1
CDR3aa: CASSLEGDYEQYF; CDR3nt: TGTGCCAGCAGCTTGGAGGGGGACTACGAGCAGTACTTC; len: 13; abundance: -; v_gene: TRBV5-6; d_gene: -; j_gene: TRBJ2-7
CDR3aa: CASSVFSGDGYTF; CDR3nt: TGTGCCAGCAGCGTATTTTCCGGGGATGGCTACACCTTC; len: 13; abundance: -; v_gene: TRBV9; d_gene: -; j_gene: TRBJ1-2
CDR3aa: CASSRINRAPLGQETQYF; CDR3nt: TGTGCCAGCAGCCGAATAAATAGAGCTCCCCTCGGTCAAGAGACCCAGTACTTC; len: 18; abundance: -; v_gene: TRBV14; d_gene: -; j_gene: TRBJ2-5
CDR3aa: CASSVIESEQYF; CDR3nt: TGTGCCAGCAGCGTAATTGAGAGCGAGCAGTACTTC; len: 12; abundance: -; v_gene: TRBV9; d_gene: -; j_gene: TRBJ2-7
CDR3aa: CAWTYNEKLFF; CDR3nt: TGTGCCTGGACTTATAATGAAAAACTGTTTTTT; len: 11; abundance: -; v_gene: TRBV30; d_gene: -; j_gene: TRBJ1-4
CDR3aa: CASSVDRGVSYGYTF; CDR3nt: TGTGCCAGCAGCGTTGACAGGGGGGTGAGCTATGGCTACACCTTC; len: 15; abundance: -; v_gene: TRBV5-4; d_gene: TRBD1; j_gene: TRBJ1-2
CDR3aa: CASMTGYDGQPQHF; CDR3nt: TGTGCCAGTATGACAGGGTATGATGGTCAGCCCCAGCATTTT; len: 14; abundance: -; v_gene: TRBV19; d_gene: TRBD1; j_gene: TRBJ1-5
CDR3aa: CASSLWSGAPDTQYF; CDR3nt: TGTGCCAGCAGTTTATGGAGCGGGGCCCCAGATACGCAGTATTTT; len: 15; abundance: -; v_gene: TRBV27; d_gene: TRBD2; j_gene: TRBJ2-3
CDR3aa: CASSPLGPGQGNYEQYF; CDR3nt: TGTGCCAGCTCACCCCTCGGACCGGGACAGGGAAACTACGAGCAGTACTTC; len: 17; abundance: -; v_gene: TRBV18; d_gene: TRBD1; j_gene: TRBJ2-7
CDR3aa: CASSLWGSALLEGANVLTF; CDR3nt: TGTGCCAGCAGTTTATGGGGTAGCGCCCTGCTCGAAGGGGCCAACGTCCTGACTTTC; len: 19; abundance: once; v_gene: TRBV27; d_gene: -; j_gene: TRBJ2-6
CDR3aa: CASRGRGSGNTIYF; CDR3nt: TGTGCCAGCAGGGGAAGGGGAAGTGGAAACACCATATATTTT; len: 14; abundance: -; v_gene: TRBV9; d_gene: -; j_gene: TRBJ1-3
CDR3aa: CASSVAGGELFF; CDR3nt: TGTGCCAGCAGCGTAGCGGGCGGGGAGCTGTTTTTT; len: 12; abundance: -; v_gene: TRBV9; d_gene: -; j_gene: TRBJ2-2
CDR3aa: CASSRRANYGYTF; CDR3nt: TGTGCCAGCAGCAGGCGGGCTAACTATGGCTACACCTTC; len: 13; abundance: -; v_gene: TRBV6-6; d_gene: -; j_gene: TRBJ1-2
CDR3aa: CASSDSFRRDFSYEQYF; CDR3nt: TGTGCCAGCAGCGACTCTTTCCGGAGGGATTTTTCCTACGAGCAGTACTTC; len: 17; abundance: -; v_gene: TRBV9; d_gene: -; j_gene: TRBJ2-7